These T cell receptor beta chains were read from a single sample in a study of shared clonotypes between healthy human individuals. Using immunoSEQ multiplex PCR, the repertoire was profiled, and TCRdb retains in-frame clones only, with some absent. The table shows about 960,000 clones, with approximately 80% occurring only once. Sequencing input: memory CD4+ T cells sorted from blood. These receptors were collected from a man younger than 30 in good health. Each CDR3 is given with its conserved first and last residue. Each record gives: V gene, clone size, D gene, J gene, CDR3 protein, CDR3 DNA. A D gene is named only where the DNA matches it firmly. Some rows mark clone size as missing; the rest say once, few, many or name a class of expanded clone.

V: TRBV15; size: NA; D: NA; J: TRBJ2-7; CDR3: CATSTGLAYEQYF; DNA: TGTGCCACCAGCACTGGACTTGCCTACGAGCAGTACTTC
V: TRBV6-4; size: NA; D: NA; J: TRBJ2-3; CDR3: CASSAPYRERSTDTQYF; DNA: TGTGCCAGCAGCGCCCCCTATCGGGAGCGGAGCACAGATACGCAGTATTTT
V: TRBV5-1; size: once; D: NA; J: TRBJ2-6; CDR3: CASSPWTGPGANVLTF; DNA: TGCGCCAGCAGCCCTTGGACGGGGCCTGGGGCCAACGTCCTGACTTTC
V: TRBV9; size: NA; D: NA; J: TRBJ2-5; CDR3: CASSVESTGKETQYF; DNA: TGTGCCAGCAGCGTAGAATCGACTGGGAAAGAGACCCAGTACTTC
V: TRBV5-1; size: NA; D: TRBD2; J: TRBJ2-7; CDR3: CASSPLTSGGADEQYF; DNA: TGCGCCAGCAGCCCTCTAACTAGCGGGGGGGCAGACGAGCAGTACTTC
V: TRBV18; size: NA; D: NA; J: TRBJ2-7; CDR3: CASSPTSNEQYF; DNA: TGTGCCAGCTCACCAACCTCGAACGAGCAGTACTTC
V: TRBV10-1; size: NA; D: TRBD2; J: TRBJ2-1; CDR3: CASSEGLAGGSPYNEQFF; DNA: TGCGCCAGCAGTGAGGGGCTAGCGGGAGGTTCACCCTACAATGAGCAGTTCTTC
V: TRBV6-1; size: NA; D: NA; J: TRBJ2-1; CDR3: CASSDPYEQFF; DNA: TGTGCCAGCAGTGACCCGTATGAGCAGTTCTTC
V: TRBV28; size: NA; D: NA; J: TRBJ1-1; CDR3: CASTWSVSGEAFF; DNA: TGTGCCAGCACATGGTCAGTGTCGGGGGAAGCTTTCTTT
V: TRBV27; size: once; D: NA; J: TRBJ1-1; CDR3: CASMITGMNTEAFF; DNA: TGTGCCAGCATGATTACGGGGATGAACACTGAAGCTTTCTTT